A single sample gave rise to the 27 T cell receptor beta chains below, sequenced in a study of CD8 T cells in Susac syndrome. An input of 0.5 to 1 ug of RNA was subjected to reverse transcription using random hexamers. Using its own MiXCR run on the immunoSEQ multiplex PCR reads, TCRdb lists one record per CDR3 protein. The sample contains around 270,000 distinct CDR3 sequences, approximately 90% of which appear only once. Material: CD8+ T cells from PBMCs. The receptor source for this set is a human donor with multiple sclerosis.

The CDR3 loop reads CASWDTSTDTQYF. In nucleotides, the CDR3 is TGTGCCAGCTGGGACACTAGCACAGATACGCAGTATTTT. The chain is built from TRBV12-3 or TRBV12-4 and TRBJ2-3, with D maybe TRBD1 (6 bases). Trimming pared 8 bases from V and 0 bases from J, leaving 9 bases between. The CDR3 spans 13 residues.

V gene TRBV20-1 combines with J gene TRBJ1-1, with D possibly being TRBD1 (5 bases). The germline V and J ends were trimmed by 5 bases and 1 base, with 17 bases remaining between them. This CDR3 is 15 amino acids long. CDR1 is DFQATT and CDR2 is SNEGSKA in the germline V gene (reference sequence). The CDR3: CSAGALGHGNTEAFF. CDR3 in DNA: TGCAGTGCTGGGGCCTTGGGCCACGGGAACACTGAAGCTTTCTTT.

V gene TRBV27 combines with J gene TRBJ2-7; 9 nucleotides line up with TRBD1. Germline CDR1 is MNHEY and CDR2 is SMNVEV (reference sequence). Trimming at V came to 4 bases and at J to 1 base, leaving 2 bases not matched to a gene. The CDR3 runs to 14 residues. The CDR3 protein is CASSWDRASYEQYF. In DNA form, the CDR3 reads TGTGCCAGCAGTTGGGACAGGGCTTCCTACGAGCAGTACTTC.

The CDR3 loop is CASSLSHHYVGRAGDEQYF. Here the CDR3 DNA reads TGTGCCAGCAGTTTATCGCATCACTATGTCGGGAGGGCCGGGGACGAGCAGTACTTC. The chain is built from TRBV27 and TRBJ2-7, with 8 bases fitting TRBD2. With V trimmed by 0 bases and J by 5 bases, 18 bases remained unmatched. Germline values: CDR1 MNHEY, CDR2 SMNVEV (reference sequence). The CDR3 is 19 amino acids.

The chain links TRBV18 to TRBJ2-4, with TRBD1 matching over 12 bases. Trimming cost V 1 base and J 9 bases; bases outside gene matches: 10. Germline-derived CDR1 and CDR2 are KGHSH and LQKENI. This CDR3 is 17 amino acids long. The CDR3 sequence is CASSPRVMGQGAFIQYF. CDR3 in DNA: TGTGCCAGCTCACCACGGGTTATGGGACAGGGGGCGTTCATTCAGTACTTC.

The chain has TRBV14 and TRBJ2-7; D gene uncertain. Trimming shortened V by 1 base and J by 6 bases, and 10 bases separated the two germline ends. The CDR3 sequence is 13 residues long. Germline-derived CDR1 and CDR2 are SGHDN and FVKESK. CDR3 loop: CASSQVPGSEQYF. The CDR3 nucleotides are TGTGCCAGCAGCCAAGTTCCGGGTAGCGAGCAGTACTTC.

The genes are TRBV18 and TRBJ2-3; the match to TRBD2 covers 12 bases. The CDR3 totals 16 residues. V lost 3 bases, J lost 3 bases, and 4 bases stayed unmatched. Per germline, CDR1 KGHSH and CDR2 LQKENI. The CDR3 region has the DNA TGTGCCAGCTCACCGCCACTAGCGGGGGGAACAGATACGCAGTATTTT. It translates to CASSPPLAGGTDTQYF.

This chain connects TRBV19 to TRBJ2-3, with D unresolved. V lost 2 bases to trimming and J lost 0 bases, with 9 bases between them. The germline gives CDR1 LNHDA, CDR2 SQIVND (reference sequence). This CDR3 has 15 amino acids. DNA of the CDR3: TGTGCCAGTAGTATACTTTCAACTAGCACAGATACGCAGTATTTT. This sequence encodes CASSILSTSTDTQYF.

This clonotype has a single count. One end of the junction fails to match germline, which may point to a read error. This chain links TRBV23-1 with TRBJ2-5; tentative D call: TRBD2 (5 bases). TRBV23-1 is an ORF, and what it does is uncertain. This CDR3 has 17 residues. The CDR3 spells CASSQTTRGKHQETQYF. CDR3 DNA: TGCGCCAGCAGTCAAACTACCCGGGGTAAACACCAGGAGACCCAGTACTTC.

The genes are TRBV27 and TRBJ2-3; TRBD2 might be the D (7 bases). The germline V gene encodes CDR1 MNHEY and CDR2 SMNVEV (reference sequence). The CDR3 runs 20 residues. Trimming took off 2 bases at V and 2 bases at J, with 26 bases between the two ends. The CDR3 sequence: CASSLRGPPRGGGNTDTQYF. The CDR3 DNA reads TGTGCCAGCAGTTTACGGGGACCTCCGAGGGGGGGAGGGAACACAGATACGCAGTATTTT.

The chain recombines TRBV21-1 with TRBJ2-3; whether TRBD1, the table's D call, matches the DNA was not checked. TRBV21-1 is tagged as a pseudogene. CDR3 length: 12 amino acids. This chain's CDR3 is CASSNNRSRQYF. The DNA of the CDR3 is TGTGCCAGCAGCAACAACAGGTCTAGGCAGTATTTT.

The chain carries TRBV18 and TRBJ2-1, with D tentatively TRBD1 (6 bases). V was clipped by 3 bases and J by 6 bases, with 18 bases between them. CDR3 length: 16 residues. Germline CDR1 is KGHSH and CDR2 is LQKENI. CDR3 region: CASSPGNLARGNEQFF. As DNA, the CDR3 is TGTGCCAGCTCACCTGGAAACCTAGCCAGGGGCAATGAGCAGTTCTTC. The complete variable domain, with remaining parts taken from reference TRBV18 and TRBJ2-1, reads NAGVMQNPRHLVRRRGQEARLRCSPMKGHSHVYWYRQLPEEGLKFMVYLQKENIIDESGMPKERFSAEFPKEGPSILRIQQVVRGDSAAYFCASSPGNLARGNEQFFGPGTRLTVL.

The rearrangement uses TRBV5-4 and TRBJ2-1, with 9 bases matching TRBD1. Per the germline V gene, CDR1 is SGHNT and CDR2 is YYREEE (reference sequence). This CDR3 has 16 amino acids. V dropped 4 bases and J dropped 1; count of bases not matched to a gene: 6. The CDR3 nucleotides read TGTGCCAGCAGCAGAACCGGGACAGGGTCCTACAATGAGCAGTTCTTC. It codes for CASSRTGTGSYNEQFF.

The chain is built from TRBV20-1 and TRBJ2-7; D is unresolved. The germline gives CDR1 DFQATT, CDR2 SNEGSKA (reference sequence). V was trimmed by 6 bases and J by 2 bases, leaving 11 bases between them. The CDR3 spans 12 residues. CDR3 amino acids: CSAQTEPYEQYF. In nucleotides, the CDR3 is TGCAGTGCCCAGACGGAACCCTACGAGCAGTACTTC.

The rearrangement links TRBV29-1 to TRBJ2-1; D is unresolved. The CDR3 runs 13 residues. Germline values: CDR1 SQVTM, CDR2 ANQGSEA. The V end was cut by 3 bases, the J end by 4 bases, with 10 bases between. The CDR3 region is CSVDGGEYNEQFF. The CDR3 DNA sequence: TGCAGCGTTGATGGCGGAGAATACAATGAGCAGTTCTTC.

The chain joins TRBV20-1 to TRBJ2-2; no clear D. CDR1 and CDR2 from the germline V gene are DFQATT and SNEGSKA (reference sequence). V lost 2 bases and J lost 7, with 5 bases in between. The CDR3 is 11 amino acids. DNA of the CDR3: TGCAGTGCTAGATCATACGGGGAGCTGTTTTTT. Translating it yields CSARSYGELFF.

The rearrangement joins TRBV7-8 to TRBJ1-4, with 10 bases aligning to TRBD1. Germline assignment: CDR1 SGHVS and CDR2 FQNEAQ. V gave up 2 bases and J gave up 0 bases; unmatched junction bases: 12. The CDR3 totals 20 residues. The CDR3 region has the DNA TGTGCCAGCAGCTTAACCGGGACAGGGGCCATACTGGCAACTAATGAAAAACTGTTTTTT. Translating gives CASSLTGTGAILATNEKLFF. The whole variable domain, filled in from reference TRBV7-8 and TRBJ1-4, reads GAGVSQSPRYKVAKRGQDVALRCDPISGHVSLFWYQQALGQGPEFLTYFQNEAQLDKSGLPSDRFFAERPEGSVSTLKIQRTQQEDSAVYLCASSLTGTGAILATNEKLFFGSGTQLSVL.

The genes are TRBV15 and TRBJ1-1, with D uncertain. Germline loops: CDR1 LNHNV, CDR2 YYDKDF (reference sequence). V lost 6 bases and J lost 2, with 16 bases in between. The CDR3 contains 15 residues. CDR3 region: CATRGFTDPNTEAFF. The DNA of the CDR3 is TGTGCCACCAGAGGTTTTACAGATCCCAACACTGAAGCTTTCTTT. Full variable domain (rest looked up from reference TRBV15 and TRBJ1-1): DAMVIQNPRYQVTQFGKPVTLSCSQTLNHNVMYWYQQKSSQAPKLLFHYYDKDFNNEADTPDNFQSRRPNTSFCFLDIRSPGLGDTAMYLCATRGFTDPNTEAFFGQGTRLTVV.

The chain combines TRBV23-1 with TRBJ2-7, with 10 bases fitting TRBD2. Being an ORF, TRBV23-1 has a function that is uncertain. The CDR3 sequence is 19 residues long. V shed 1 base, J shed 2 bases, and the junction held 14 bases outside the gene matches. The CDR3 sequence: CASSQYPPSLAGDTYEQYF. The DNA for the CDR3 is TGCGCCAGCAGTCAATATCCTCCCTCCCTAGCGGGGGATACCTACGAGCAGTACTTC.

The chain has TRBV20-1 and TRBJ2-2; 10 bases are a match to TRBD2. The CDR3 is 18 residues long. J gave up 4 bases and V 1 base, and 12 bases lay outside the gene matches. Germline loops: CDR1 DFQATT, CDR2 SNEGSKA (reference sequence). In DNA, the CDR3 is TGCAGTGCTAGAGTCCTCCTCCAGCGGGGGGGCGGCACCGGGGAGCTGTTTTTT. As protein: CSARVLLQRGGGTGELFF.

The gene calls are TRBV20-1 and TRBJ2-1, with D possibly being TRBD2 (5 bases). Germline loops: CDR1 DFQATT, CDR2 SNEGSKA (reference sequence). The CDR3 extends over 16 amino acids. V was trimmed by 0 bases and J by 4 bases, leaving 16 bases between them. CDR3 sequence: CSARDWSSGDYNEQFF. CDR3 coding DNA: TGCAGTGCTAGAGATTGGTCGAGCGGCGATTACAATGAGCAGTTCTTC.

The V gene is TRBV4-2, the J gene TRBJ2-1; 8 bases fit TRBD2. CDR3 size: 15 residues. In germline, CDR1 is LGHNA, CDR2 YNFKEQ. The trim removed 4 bases at V and 2 bases at J, leaving 4 bases unmatched. CDR3 sequence: CASSRGLGAYNEQFF. In DNA form, the CDR3 reads TGTGCCAGCAGCCGGGGACTAGGGGCCTACAATGAGCAGTTCTTC.

The chain couples TRBV28 to TRBJ2-1; D not certain. Germline V gene sequence: CDR1 MDHEN, CDR2 SYDVKM. V lost 3 bases, J lost 4 bases, and 13 bases lay in between. CDR3 length: 15 amino acids. The CDR3 DNA reads TGTGCCAGCAGTTTGTCGTCGGTTAATTACAATGAGCAGTTCTTC. Its protein product is CASSLSSVNYNEQFF. Full variable domain (missing parts from reference TRBV28 and TRBJ2-1): DVKVTQSSRYLVKRTGEKVFLECVQDMDHENMFWYRQDPGLGLRLIYFSYDVKMKEKGDIPEGYSVSREKKERFSLILESASTNQTSMYLCASSLSSVNYNEQFFGPGTRLTVL.

V is TRBV5-5 and J is TRBJ2-7; no firm D call. There are 14 residues in the CDR3. Germline V CDR1 and CDR2: SGHKS, YYEKEE (reference sequence). The V end lost 5 bases, the J end lost 5 bases, and 17 bases lay between the germline ends. Here the CDR3 reads CASSFDPLQNEQYF. The DNA for the CDR3 is TGTGCCAGCAGTTTCGACCCCCTGCAGAACGAGCAGTACTTC. Supplemented by reference TRBV5-5 and TRBJ2-7, the full variable domain reads DAGVTQSPTHLIKTRGQQVTLRCSPISGHKSVSWYQQVLGQGPQFIFQYYEKEERGRGNFPDRFSARQFPNYSSELNVNALLLGDSALYLCASSFDPLQNEQYFGPGTRLTVT.

This clonotype was seen a few times. At one boundary the junction diverges from the germline segment, which might be a read error. This CDR3 reads CSVDETLPRQDEQFF. The DNA of the CDR3 is TGTAGCGTTGATGAAACCCTACCGAGACAGGATGAGCAGTTCTTC. V and J are TRBV29-1 and TRBJ2-1; maybe TRBD1 (6 bases). The germline V gene encodes CDR1 SQVTM and CDR2 ANQGSEA. The CDR3 has 15 amino acids.

The J gene is TRBJ2-1, the V gene TRBV19; possibly TRBD1 for D (5 bases). There are 15 residues in the CDR3. Per the germline V gene, CDR1 is LNHDA and CDR2 is SQIVND (reference sequence). Trimming removed 6 bases at V and 4 bases at J, with 16 bases between. CDR3 nucleotide sequence: TGTGCCAGTAGCCTCCAACCCCCAGGGTACAATGAGCAGTTCTTC. Protein product: CASSLQPPGYNEQFF.

The V and J genes are TRBV7-9 and TRBJ2-5; TRBD2 matches at 7 bases. This CDR3 comprises 15 residues. Germline V gene data show CDR1 as SEHNR and CDR2 as FQNEAQ (reference sequence). The V and J ends lost 6 bases and 4 bases, in that order; junction bases with no gene match: 11. In nucleotides, the CDR3 is TGTGCCAGCAGAAAAAGCGGGGCGTTGGGAGAGACCCAGTACTTC. Translated, it gives CASRKSGALGETQYF.